Detailed here is one TCR beta chain. Its antigen remains unknown. Sequence data for DNA of cultured CD4+ T cells were generated by the Oncomine TCR Beta short-read assay. Using its own MiXCR run on the PCR reads, TCRdb lists one record per CDR3 protein. This sample yields some 16,000 distinct CDR3 sequences, of which roughly 80% are seen a single time; 7.5% to 10% belongs to the top ten. The CDR3 has 14 amino acids. The germline CDR1 and CDR2 sequences are LGHDT and YNNKEL (reference sequence). V lost 2 bases and J lost 3, with 8 bases in between. The data originate from a study of vaccination and CD4 T cells after COVID-19. Overall study: Comprising six males and four females, the convalescent participants counted two Hispanic individuals among them. Participants were given two doses of BNT162b2 or mRNA-1273 vaccine.

Treatment given: approximately 9-day PBMC culture with coronavirus spike peptide pools or control peptides (ViraFEST assay). At days 3 and 7, half the medium was exchanged for fresh IL-2 medium. This clonotype originated in a human donor who received a COVID-19 vaccine. J is TRBJ2-4 and V is TRBV3-1; the D call may be TRBD1 or TRBD2 (5 bases each). Sequenced material: CD4+ T cells from blood, cultured in vitro, taken after SARS-CoV-2 vaccination. CDR3: CASSQRDHKNIQYF. In nucleotides, the CDR3 is TGTGCCAGCAGCCAAAGGGACCACAAAAACATTCAGTACTTC.